The subject of this entry is one T cell receptor (beta chain). Its specificity is not known. Trimming shortened V by 4 bases and J by 6 bases, and 13 bases separated the two germline ends. The length of the CDR3 is 13 residues. The germline gives CDR1 MNHEY, CDR2 SMNVEV (reference sequence). This sample was included in a study of T cell responses to AZD1222 COVID-19 vaccine. Study findings and constraints: Only after the peak T cell response were repertoires sampled. Spike as a whole was targeted by vaccine-associated CD4 TCRs, dominant at 160-218 and 743-854. Among spike-specific TCRs, nearly half reportedly target unmutated variant regions.

Sequenced by immunoSEQ multiplex PCR; TCRdb stores in-frame clones only, minus some. This sample has roughly 70,000 clones, with about 80% found just once. The receptor comes from an adult who received the AZD1222 COVID-19 vaccine. Sequenced material: peripheral blood, taken 28 days after the second AZD1222 dose. V is TRBV27 and J is TRBJ2-7; possible D gene TRBD2, 6 bases. The CDR3 sequence is CASSYLGGVEQYF. The DNA for the CDR3 is TGTGCCAGCAGTTACCTCGGGGGTGTCGAGCAGTACTTC.